The 21 T cell receptor beta chains in this list originate from one sample, sequenced in a study of vaccination effects on CD4 cells after COVID-19. ViraFEST assay sequencing came after antigen-specific CD4+ T cells were expanded with viral peptide pools. Following a 10-day culture, CD4+ T cells were purified. PCR showed that the person got SARS-CoV-2 infection at some point between March and December 2020. No antigens are known for them. The method was immunoSEQ multiplex PCR; TCRdb's version includes in-frame clones alone and lacks a portion of them. Of around 30,000 clones in the sample, about 75% were seen once. This specimen consisted of CD4+ T cells from PBMCs cultured with SARS-CoV-2 spike peptides, obtained before COVID-19 vaccination. These receptors were taken from a human donor who had a prior SARS-CoV-2 infection.

The chain combines TRBV11-3 with TRBJ2-1; 9 bases fit TRBD1. This CDR3 has 15 residues. CDR1 is SGHNT, CDR2 YENEEA, per germline. V lost 5 bases to trimming and J lost 8 bases; unmatched junction nucleotides: 10. CDR3: CASSPQPGQGYEQFF. Written as DNA, the CDR3 is TGTGCCAGCAGCCCCCAGCCGGGACAGGGTTATGAGCAGTTCTTC.

The chain employs TRBV3-1 (or the pseudogene TRBV3-2) and TRBJ2-7; 9 positions match TRBD2. The V gene's germline CDR1 is LGHDT and CDR2 YNNKEL (reference sequence). This CDR3 region has 15 residues. Germline trimming cut 4 bases from V and 4 bases from J; bases unmatched to any gene: 8. The CDR3 DNA sequence: TGTGCCAGCAGCCGATCCGGGACTAGCTGGTACGAGCAGTACTTC. Residues: CASSRSGTSWYEQYF.

This clone showed up just a few times. The J gene is TRBJ2-7, the V gene TRBV7-9; 8 bases align to TRBD1. V dropped 1 base and J dropped 0; count of bases not matched to a gene: 11. Germline values: CDR1 SEHNR, CDR2 FQNEAQ (reference sequence). The CDR3 consists of 18 residues. The CDR3 DNA reads as TGTGCCAGCAGCTTAGGTACGCGGACAACAGGGGGCTCCTACGAGCAGTACTTC. Amino acid sequence: CASSLGTRTTGGSYEQYF.

This clone occurred a few times. The chain joins TRBV5-5 to TRBJ2-1, with D hard to call. CDR3 length equals 15 residues. V shed 1 base and J shed 0 bases, with 8 bases lying between them. CDR1 and CDR2 from the germline V gene are SGHKS and YYEKEE (reference sequence). Here the CDR3 reads CASSLQTSSYNEQFF. The CDR3 region has the DNA TGTGCCAGCAGCTTGCAGACAAGCTCCTACAATGAGCAGTTCTTC.

This clone was seen only a few times. The chain uses TRBV6-5 and TRBJ2-3, with D possibly being TRBD2 (6 bases). This CDR3 contains 15 residues. CDR1 MNHEY and CDR2 SVGAGI come from the germline V gene. With 6 bases removed from V and 0 bases from J, the gap between germline ends came to 13 bases. CDR3 nucleotides: TGTGCCAGCAGGGGACTCCGACACAGCACAGATACGCAGTATTTT. It translates to CASRGLRHSTDTQYF.

This clone was counted once. V usage is TRBV19 and J usage is TRBJ1-1; D unclear. The V end lost 3 bases, the J end lost 0 bases, and 14 bases lay between the germline ends. Per the germline V gene, CDR1 is LNHDA and CDR2 is SQIVND (reference sequence). The CDR3 length is 16 residues. DNA for the CDR3: TGTGCCAGTAGTATTTTCGCCCGGCCTATGAACACTGAAGCTTTCTTT. This gives the protein CASSIFARPMNTEAFF. The complete variable domain, with remaining parts taken from reference TRBV19 and TRBJ1-1, reads DGGITQSPKYLFRKEGQNVTLSCEQNLNHDAMYWYRQDPGQGLRLIYYSQIVNDFQKGDIAEGYSVSREKKESFPLTVTSAQKNPTAFYLCASSIFARPMNTEAFFGQGTRLTVV.

J is TRBJ2-1 and V is TRBV4-2; TRBD1 matches 7 bases. Germline CDR1 reads LGHNA; CDR2 reads YNFKEQ. Germline trimming cut 0 bases from V and 6 bases from J; bases unmatched to any gene: 8. CDR3 size: 16 residues. The CDR3 is CASSQEVGDRTNEQFF. The CDR3 DNA follows: TGTGCCAGCAGCCAAGAAGTGGGGGACAGAACCAATGAGCAGTTCTTC.

V and J are TRBV7-9 and TRBJ1-3; weak D call: TRBD1 (5 bases). Germline CDR1 and CDR2: SEHNR and FQNEAQ (reference sequence). The CDR3 is made up of 18 amino acids. The V end lost 6 bases, the J end lost 0 bases, and 21 bases lay between the germline ends. The CDR3 loop reads CASSPEYDSPFSGNTIYF. The CDR3 region has the DNA TGTGCCAGCAGTCCCGAATACGACAGTCCCTTCTCTGGAAACACCATATATTTT.

The V gene is TRBV9, the J gene TRBJ2-1, with 12 positions matching TRBD2. CDR1 SGDLS and CDR2 YYNGEE come from the germline V gene. The CDR3 contains 17 residues. With 0 bases clipped from V and 6 bases from J, the junction kept 7 bases outside the gene matches. The CDR3 protein is CASSVGLAGGASNEQFF. Written as DNA, the CDR3 is TGTGCCAGCAGCGTAGGGCTAGCGGGAGGGGCCAGCAATGAGCAGTTCTTC.

CDR3 sequence: CATKAASGKPEQFF. CDR3 sequence (DNA): TGTGCCACCAAGGCGGCTAGCGGGAAGCCTGAGCAGTTCTTC. V and J are TRBV24-1 and TRBJ2-1; TRBD2 matches 9 bases. Germline CDR1 reads KGHDR; CDR2 reads SFDVKD. CDR3 size: 14 residues. With V trimmed by 8 bases and J by 9 bases, 10 bases remained unmatched.

In this sample, this clone turned up once. The junction departs from the called germline gene at one end, perhaps through a read error. V usage is TRBV14 and J usage is TRBJ2-7, with TRBD1 identical over 8 bases. Germline assignment: CDR1 SGHDN and CDR2 FVKESK. There are 14 residues in the CDR3. DNA of the CDR3: TGTGCCAGCAGACAAGGGACAGGACTTTACAAGCAGTACTTC. Protein sequence: CASRQGTGLYKQYF. Looking up the rest from reference TRBV14 and TRBJ2-7 gives the full variable domain: EAGVTQFPSHSVIEKGQTVTLRCDPISGHDNLYWYRRVMGKEIKFLLHFVKESKQDESGMPNNRFLAERTGGTYSTLKVQPAELEDSGVYFCASRQGTGLYKQYFGPGTRLTVT.

Comment on this clone: It is likely a read error, because the conserved phenylalanine at the end of the CDR3 is missing. It is unclear where the CDR3 begins or ends on the DNA, so no DNA is shown, and the CDR3 is as TCRdb lists it. The chain employs TRBV28 and TRBJ2-6; TRBD1, the table's D call, lacks a check against the DNA. The length of the CDR3 is 10 amino acids, counting both ends. Germline V gene data show CDR1 as MDHEN and CDR2 as SYDVKM. This CDR3 is CASNLLTPSR.

This chain uses TRBV5-4 with TRBJ1-1, with D perhaps matching TRBD1 (6 bases). Germline assignment: CDR1 SGHNT and CDR2 YYREEE (reference sequence). The CDR3 has 14 residues. V shed 4 bases and J shed 1 base, with 11 bases lying between them. The CDR3 loop reads CASSPSTGNTEAFF. CDR3 coding DNA: TGTGCCAGCAGCCCGTCGACAGGGAACACTGAAGCTTTCTTT.

The chain couples TRBV12-3 or TRBV12-4 to TRBJ2-3; D gene ambiguous. The length of the CDR3 is 12 residues. V was pared by 7 bases and J by 6 bases, with 11 bases between. In DNA form, the CDR3 reads TGTGCCAGCACCTTATCTTATGATACGCAGTATTTT. It translates to CASTLSYDTQYF.

The rearrangement uses TRBV5-1 and TRBJ2-3; a weak D match, TRBD1 (6 bases). The CDR3 length is 13 residues. Trimming removed 4 bases from V and 4 bases from J, with 10 bases in between. CDR1 is SGHRS and CDR2 is YFSETQ in the germline V gene. This chain's CDR3 is CASSGDRPDTQYF. The DNA for the CDR3 is TGCGCCAGCAGCGGTGACAGGCCAGATACGCAGTATTTT.

This chain connects TRBV7-2 to TRBJ2-7, with D possibly being TRBD2 (5 bases). CDR1 is SGHTA, CDR2 FQGNSA, per germline. The CDR3 runs 14 residues. Trimming removed 5 bases from V and 4 bases from J, with 15 bases in between. CDR3 residues: CASSPQRALYEQYF. CDR3 in DNA: TGTGCCAGCAGCCCTCAGAGGGCCCTATACGAGCAGTACTTC.

CDR3 sequence reads: CASSDPQGPAFF. The CDR3 coding sequence is TGTGCCAGCAGTGACCCACAGGGGCCAGCTTTCTTT. V usage is TRBV25-1 and J usage is TRBJ1-1; TRBD1 matches at 7 bases. CDR3 length equals 12 residues. Germline loops: CDR1 MGHDK, CDR2 SYGVNS. V was pared by 3 bases and J by 10 bases, with 5 bases of the junction left unmatched.

This clone was observed a single time. A read error may produce the germline difference seen at one junction end. The V gene is TRBV9, the J gene TRBJ2-2, with TRBD1 matching over 8 bases. Germline V gives CDR1 SGDLS, CDR2 YYNGEE. This CDR3 has 18 amino acids. The CDR3 protein is CASSASDRVPPNAGELFF. Here the CDR3 DNA reads TGTGCCAGCAGCGCCTCGGACAGGGTTCCCCCGAACGCCGGGGAGCTGTTTTTT.

The V gene is TRBV5-1, the J gene TRBJ2-3, with 11 nucleotides matching TRBD1. Germline V CDR1 and CDR2: SGHRS, YFSETQ. The CDR3 sequence is 17 residues long. Trimming at V came to 2 bases and at J to 5 bases, leaving 10 bases not matched to a gene. The CDR3 loop is CASSLVRTGGLGDTQYF. CDR3 DNA: TGCGCCAGCAGCTTAGTACGGACAGGGGGCCTAGGAGATACGCAGTATTTT.

As DNA, the CDR3 is TGTGCCAGCAGCTATTTTCTGGGACCGGGGCAAAACTACAATGAGCAGTTCTTC. It translates to CASSYFLGPGQNYNEQFF. The rearrangement joins TRBV5-4 to TRBJ2-1, with D perhaps TRBD1 or TRBD2 (5 bases each). V shed 3 bases and J shed 3 bases, with 22 bases lying between them. This CDR3 contains 18 residues. Germline V gives CDR1 SGHNT, CDR2 YYREEE (reference sequence).

V gene TRBV24-1 combines with J gene TRBJ2-3; 12 bases match TRBD2. The CDR3 is made up of 17 amino acids. Germline V CDR1 and CDR2: KGHDR, SFDVKD. Trimming cost V 2 bases and J 5 bases; bases outside gene matches: 7. The CDR3 loop is CATSDSWTSGIGDTQYF. CDR3 DNA: TGTGCCACCAGTGATTCATGGACTAGCGGGATAGGAGATACGCAGTATTTT.